The text below deals with one T cell receptor (beta chain). These data are taken from a study of blood T cell repertoires in COVID-19. Overall study: Researchers got acute and convalescent COVID-19 samples from the United States, Italy and Spain. T cells, B-cell-depleted T cells, or PBMCs supplied cDNA or gDNA.

In the source study's methods: It was from reference gene primer amplification that nucleated cell counts were estimated. Assay used: immunoSEQ multiplex PCR; TCRdb lists only in-frame clones, some missing. V, J and clone size are those of that table, while D and trimming were read from the DNA. This table holds under 100,000 clones, about 87% found once. The CDR3 sequence is 11 residues long. V lost 6 bases to trimming and J lost 3 bases, with 5 bases between them. From germline, CDR1 is SQVTM and CDR2 ANQGSEA. The sequenced sample consisted of peripheral blood. The rearrangement joins TRBV29-1 to TRBJ2-2; D gene unclear. The origin of this receptor is a human donor in a cohort sampled during active COVID-19. CDR3 residues: CSVRYTGELFF. The CDR3 nucleotides are TGCAGCGTCCGTTACACCGGGGAGCTGTTTTTT.